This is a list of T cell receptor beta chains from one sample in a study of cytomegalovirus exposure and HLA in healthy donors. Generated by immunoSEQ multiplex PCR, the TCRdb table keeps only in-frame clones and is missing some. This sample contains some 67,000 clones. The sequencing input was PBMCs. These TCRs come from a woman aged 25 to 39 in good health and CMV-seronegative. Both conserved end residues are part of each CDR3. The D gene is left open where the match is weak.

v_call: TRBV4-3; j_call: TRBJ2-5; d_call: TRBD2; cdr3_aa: CASSQETSVGETQYF; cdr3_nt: TGCGCCAGCAGCCAAGAAACTAGCGTGGGGGAGACCCAGTACTTC
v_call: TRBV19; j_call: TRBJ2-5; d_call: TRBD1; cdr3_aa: CASTETGFGETQYF; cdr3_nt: TGTGCCAGTACCGAGACAGGGTTCGGCGAGACCCAGTACTTC
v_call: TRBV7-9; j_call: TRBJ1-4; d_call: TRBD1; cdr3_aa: CASSPGQGEEKLFF; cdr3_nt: TGTGCCAGCAGCCCGGGACAGGGGGAAGAAAAACTGTTTTTT
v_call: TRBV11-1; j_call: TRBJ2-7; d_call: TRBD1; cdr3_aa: CASSLNRGSSYEQYF; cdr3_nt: TGTGCCAGCAGCTTAAACAGGGGCAGCTCCTACGAGCAGTACTTC
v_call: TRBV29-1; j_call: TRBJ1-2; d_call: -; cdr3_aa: CSAEHPPPHGYTF; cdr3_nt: TGCAGCGCCGAACACCCCCCCCCTCATGGCTACACCTTC
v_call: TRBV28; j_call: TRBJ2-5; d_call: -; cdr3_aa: CASSLYSSGETQYF; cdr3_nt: TGTGCCAGCAGTTTATATTCCAGCGGAGAGACCCAGTACTTC
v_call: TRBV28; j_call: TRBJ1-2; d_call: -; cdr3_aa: CASRRVAYGYTF; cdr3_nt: TGTGCCAGCCGCCGGGTCGCCTATGGCTACACCTTC
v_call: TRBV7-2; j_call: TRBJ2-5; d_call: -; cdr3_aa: CASSLSRGGVGTQYF; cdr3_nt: TGTGCCAGCAGCTTAAGCAGGGGCGGAGTTGGGACCCAGTACTTC
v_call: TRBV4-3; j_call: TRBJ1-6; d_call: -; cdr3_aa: CASSPGAEYNSPLHF; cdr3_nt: TGCGCCAGCAGCCCTGGTGCAGAATATAATTCACCCCTCCACTTT
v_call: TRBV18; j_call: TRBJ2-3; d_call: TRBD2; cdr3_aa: CASSPTLSTSGRSDTQYF; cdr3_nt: TGTGCCAGCTCACCAACCCTTTCGACTAGCGGGAGGTCAGATACGCAGTATTTT
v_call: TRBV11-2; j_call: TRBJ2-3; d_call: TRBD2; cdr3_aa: CASSTRGGIPDTQYF; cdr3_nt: TGTGCCAGCAGCACGCGGGGAGGGATCCCAGATACGCAGTATTTT
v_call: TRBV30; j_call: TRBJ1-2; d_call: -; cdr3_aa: CAWRSGGYGYTF; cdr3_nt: TGTGCCTGGAGATCCGGGGGCTATGGCTACACCTTC
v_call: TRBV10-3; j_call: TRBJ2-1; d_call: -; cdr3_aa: CATRQTENSDNEQFF; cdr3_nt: TGTGCCACCCGCCAAACAGAGAACTCCGACAATGAGCAGTTCTTC
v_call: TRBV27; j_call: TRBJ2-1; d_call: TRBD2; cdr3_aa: CASSLYPGGYNEQFF; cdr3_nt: TGTGCCAGCAGTTTATACCCGGGGGGGTACAATGAGCAGTTCTTC
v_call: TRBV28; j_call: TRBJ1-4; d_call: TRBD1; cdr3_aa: CASSRPGQGRGEKLFF; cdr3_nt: TGTGCCAGCAGTCGCCCAGGACAGGGGAGAGGTGAAAAACTGTTTTTT
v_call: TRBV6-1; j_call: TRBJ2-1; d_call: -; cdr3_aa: CASSLWEVEQFF; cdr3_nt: TGTGCCAGCAGTCTGTGGGAGGTTGAGCAGTTCTTC
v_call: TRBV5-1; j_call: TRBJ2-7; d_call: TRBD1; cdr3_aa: CASSWGQAYEQYF; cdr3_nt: TGCGCCAGCAGCTGGGGACAGGCCTACGAGCAGTACTTC
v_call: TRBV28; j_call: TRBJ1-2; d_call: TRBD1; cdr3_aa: CASSSGQGWDYGYTF; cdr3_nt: TGTGCCAGCAGTTCCGGACAGGGGTGGGACTATGGCTACACCTTC
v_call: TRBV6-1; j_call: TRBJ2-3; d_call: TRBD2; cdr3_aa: CASSELSGGSNTQYF; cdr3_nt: TGTGCCAGCAGTGAACTTAGCGGGGGGTCGAATACGCAGTATTTT
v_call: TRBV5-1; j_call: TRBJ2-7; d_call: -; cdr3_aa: CASSPGAGSYEQYF; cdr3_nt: TGCGCCAGCAGCCCGGGAGCGGGCAGCTACGAGCAGTACTTC
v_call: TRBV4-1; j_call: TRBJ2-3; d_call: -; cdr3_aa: CASSPGSTDTQYF; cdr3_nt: TGCGCCAGCAGCCCAGGGAGCACAGATACGCAGTATTTT
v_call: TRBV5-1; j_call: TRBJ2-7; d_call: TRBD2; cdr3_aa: CASSLAGGPYEQYF; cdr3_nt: TGCGCCAGCAGCTTAGCGGGAGGGCCCTACGAGCAGTACTTC
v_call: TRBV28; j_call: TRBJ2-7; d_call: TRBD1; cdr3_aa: CASNSRTGGFSYEQYF; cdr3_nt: TGTGCCAGCAACTCGCGGACAGGGGGATTTTCCTACGAGCAGTACTTC
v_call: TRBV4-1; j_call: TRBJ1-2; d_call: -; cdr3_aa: CASSQVNPPGDNYGYTF; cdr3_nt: TGCGCCAGCAGCCAAGTCAACCCCCCGGGGGATAACTATGGCTACACCTTC
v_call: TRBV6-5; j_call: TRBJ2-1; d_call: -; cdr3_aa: CASRASGYNEQFF; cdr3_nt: TGTGCCAGCAGAGCCTCGGGGTACAATGAGCAGTTCTTC
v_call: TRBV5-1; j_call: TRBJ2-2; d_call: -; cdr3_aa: CASSLVGGSNTGELFF; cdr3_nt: TGCGCCAGCAGCTTGGTTGGCGGTTCGAACACCGGGGAGCTGTTTTTT
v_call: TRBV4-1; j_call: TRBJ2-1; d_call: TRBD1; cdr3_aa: CASSQAGTGGNEQFF; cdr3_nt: TGCGCCAGCAGCCAAGCCGGGACAGGGGGTAATGAGCAGTTCTTC
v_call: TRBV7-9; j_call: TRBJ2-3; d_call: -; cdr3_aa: CASSHGGVSSTDTQYF; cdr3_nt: TGTGCCAGCAGCCACGGCGGGGTATCTAGCACAGATACGCAGTATTTT
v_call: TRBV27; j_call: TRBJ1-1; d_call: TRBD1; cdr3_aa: CASSPDRQGLATEAFF; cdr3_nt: TGTGCCAGCAGTCCTGACCGACAGGGTCTAGCCACTGAAGCTTTCTTT
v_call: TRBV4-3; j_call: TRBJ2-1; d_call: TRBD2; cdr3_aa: CASSPGGGSGTQFF; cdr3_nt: TGCGCCAGCAGCCCCGGCGGGGGGTCGGGAACGCAGTTCTTC
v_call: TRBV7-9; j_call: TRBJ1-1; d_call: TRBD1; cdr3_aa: CASSFGQGRTEAFF; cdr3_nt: TGTGCCAGCAGCTTCGGACAGGGGAGGACTGAAGCTTTCTTT
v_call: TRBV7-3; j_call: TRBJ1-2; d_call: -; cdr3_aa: CASSLPGGAGYTF; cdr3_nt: TGTGCCAGCAGCTTACCCGGGGGGGCAGGCTACACCTTC
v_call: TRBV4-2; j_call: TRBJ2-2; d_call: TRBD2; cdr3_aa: CASSQEKLAGGSTGELFF; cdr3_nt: TGTGCCAGCAGCCAAGAGAAACTAGCGGGGGGTTCCACCGGGGAGCTGTTTTTT
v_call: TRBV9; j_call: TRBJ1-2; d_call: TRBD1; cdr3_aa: CASSPSDRDSWGYGYTF; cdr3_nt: TGTGCCAGCAGCCCAAGCGACCGGGACAGTTGGGGCTATGGCTACACCTTC
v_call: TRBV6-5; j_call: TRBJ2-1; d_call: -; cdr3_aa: CASSYSRGEQFF; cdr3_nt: TGTGCCAGCAGTTACTCGCGGGGTGAGCAGTTCTTC
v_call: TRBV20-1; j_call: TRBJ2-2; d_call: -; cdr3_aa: CSAGTSGELFF; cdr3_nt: TGCAGTGCCGGGACATCCGGGGAGCTGTTTTTT
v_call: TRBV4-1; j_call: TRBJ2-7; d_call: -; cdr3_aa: CASSIGDTAYEQYF; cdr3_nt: TGCGCCAGCTCAATCGGGGACACCGCCTACGAGCAGTACTTC
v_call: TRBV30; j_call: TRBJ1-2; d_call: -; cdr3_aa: CAWFGATNYGYTF; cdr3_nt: TGTGCCTGGTTTGGGGCTACTAACTATGGCTACACCTTC
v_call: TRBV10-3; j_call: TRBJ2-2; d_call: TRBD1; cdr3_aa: CAISESRGRGLFTGELFF; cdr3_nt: TGTGCCATCAGTGAGTCGAGGGGCAGGGGGCTGTTCACCGGGGAGCTGTTTTTT
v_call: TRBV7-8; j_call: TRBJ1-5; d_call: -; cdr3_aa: CASSRTVPYSRNQPQHF; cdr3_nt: TGTGCCAGCAGCCGGACAGTTCCCTATAGCCGCAATCAGCCCCAGCATTTT
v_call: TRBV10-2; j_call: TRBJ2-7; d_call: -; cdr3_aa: CASSESWTDYEQYF; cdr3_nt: TGCGCCAGCAGTGAGTCTTGGACAGACTACGAGCAGTACTTC
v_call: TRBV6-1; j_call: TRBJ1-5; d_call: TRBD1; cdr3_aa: CASRPGTGLDQPQHF; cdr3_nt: TGTGCCAGCAGACCCGGGACAGGTCTAGATCAGCCCCAGCATTTT
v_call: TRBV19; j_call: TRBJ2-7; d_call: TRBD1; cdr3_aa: CASSNDRGYEQYF; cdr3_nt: TGTGCCAGTAGTAACGACAGGGGATACGAGCAGTACTTC
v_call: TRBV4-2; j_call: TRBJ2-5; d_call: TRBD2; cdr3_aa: CASSQDPSGGETQYF; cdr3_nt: TGTGCCAGCAGCCAAGATCCCAGCGGGGGTGAGACCCAGTACTTC
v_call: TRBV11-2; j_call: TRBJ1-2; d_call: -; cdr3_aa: CASKLGGGDGYTF; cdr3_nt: TGTGCCAGCAAGCTCGGAGGAGGGGATGGCTACACCTTC
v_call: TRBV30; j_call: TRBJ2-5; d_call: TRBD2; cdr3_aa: CAWLLAGRETQYF; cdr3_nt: TGTGCCTGGCTACTAGCGGGGAGGGAGACCCAGTACTTC
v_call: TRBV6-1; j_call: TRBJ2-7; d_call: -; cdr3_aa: CASSEHRGYEQYF; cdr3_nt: TGTGCCAGCAGTGAACATAGGGGGTACGAGCAGTACTTC
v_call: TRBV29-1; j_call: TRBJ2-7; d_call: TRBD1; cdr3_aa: CSVLAGDRGRYEQYF; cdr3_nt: TGCAGCGTTCTCGCCGGGGACAGGGGCCGCTACGAGCAGTACTTC
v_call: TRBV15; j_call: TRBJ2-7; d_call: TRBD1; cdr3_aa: CATSSSQGVGRRQYF; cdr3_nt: TGTGCCACCAGCAGCTCCCAGGGGGTAGGTAGACGGCAGTACTTC
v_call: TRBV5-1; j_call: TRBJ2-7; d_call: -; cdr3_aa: CASSFSSYEQYF; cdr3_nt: TGCGCCAGCAGCTTTAGCTCCTACGAGCAGTACTTC
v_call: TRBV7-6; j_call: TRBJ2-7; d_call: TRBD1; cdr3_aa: CASSSADRGIYEQYF; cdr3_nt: TGTGCCAGCAGCTCGGCGGACAGGGGGATTTACGAGCAGTACTTC
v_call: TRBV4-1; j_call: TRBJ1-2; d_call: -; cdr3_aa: CASSQDGGYTF; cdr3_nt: TGCGCCAGCAGCCAAGATGGCGGCTACACCTTC
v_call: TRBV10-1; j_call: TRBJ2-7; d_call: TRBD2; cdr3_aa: CASSETSGYEQYF; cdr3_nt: TGCGCCAGCAGTGAGACTAGCGGCTACGAGCAGTACTTC
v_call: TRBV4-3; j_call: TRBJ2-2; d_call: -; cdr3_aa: CASSQEQGSNTGELFF; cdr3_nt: TGCGCCAGCAGCCAAGAACAGGGTTCTAACACCGGGGAGCTGTTTTTT
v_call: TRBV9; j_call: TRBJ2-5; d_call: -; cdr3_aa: CASSVEVTRETQYF; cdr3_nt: TGTGCCAGCAGCGTAGAAGTTACGCGGGAGACCCAGTACTTC